Described below is a single T cell receptor beta chain sequence and its context. The CDR3 contains 13 residues. Between the trimmed V and J ends, which lost 1 base and 3 bases, there was a span of 6 bases. CDR1 MGHRA and CDR2 YSYEKL come from the germline V gene. The data are from a study of shared clonotypes between healthy human individuals. Data came from immunoSEQ multiplex PCR; TCRdb stores just in-frame clones and leaves some out. The data show 2,500,000 or so clones, with about 90% seen just once and more than 0.35% held by the top ten. The source is a man aged 18 to 30 in good health. Some clones in this sample may be carry-over from other donors' samples. The chain couples TRBV4-1 to TRBJ1-2; D is ambiguous. The sample comprised naive CD4+ T cells from PBMCs. As to subset: CD45RA+ positively selected. CDR3 protein: CASSQGGYYGYTF. The CDR3, as DNA: TGCGCCAGCAGCCAAGGGGGATACTATGGCTACACCTTC.